Listed below are T cell receptor beta chains from one sample, sequenced in a study of T cells in Graves' hyperthyroidism and ophthalmopathy. TCRdb re-derived calls from the multiplex PCR reads in MiXCR, one entry per CDR3 protein. The sample consists of about 480,000 distinct CDR3 sequences, approximately 15% of them appearing once. Sequencing was performed on blood. The receptors were gathered from a young woman with Graves' hyperthyroidism. Both conserved end residues are part of each CDR3. A D gene is named only where the DNA matches it firmly. Rows may omit the clone size; those that give it use once, few, many or a size class.

d_call: .
clone_size: .
v_call: TRBV7-9
cdr3_length: 11
j_call: TRBJ2-5
cdr3_nt: TGTGCCAGCAGCTTATACGAGACCCAGTACTTC
cdr3_aa: CASSLYETQYF

d_call: TRBD2
clone_size: many
v_call: TRBV7-3
cdr3_length: 19
j_call: TRBJ2-1
cdr3_nt: TGTGCCAGCAGCCTCACTAGCGGGAGCTCCCCGAGCTCCTACAATGAGCAGTTCTTC
cdr3_aa: CASSLTSGSSPSSYNEQFF

d_call: TRBD1
clone_size: many
v_call: TRBV20-1
cdr3_length: 13
j_call: TRBJ1-2
cdr3_nt: TGCAGTGCTAGTTGGGACAGCGCCTATGGCTACACCTTC
cdr3_aa: CSASWDSAYGYTF

d_call: TRBD2
clone_size: few
v_call: TRBV5-4
cdr3_length: 14
j_call: TRBJ2-3
cdr3_nt: TGTGCCAGCAGATCAGGACTAGCGGGAGATACGCAGTATTTT
cdr3_aa: CASRSGLAGDTQYF

d_call: TRBD2
clone_size: many
v_call: TRBV7-8
cdr3_length: 16
j_call: TRBJ2-3
cdr3_nt: TGTGCCAGCAGCTTTACTAGCGGGACTAGCACAGATACGCAGTATTTT
cdr3_aa: CASSFTSGTSTDTQYF

d_call: .
clone_size: many
v_call: TRBV27
cdr3_length: 14
j_call: TRBJ1-1
cdr3_nt: TGTGCCAGCAGATTCGACAGGAGGAACACTGAAGCTTTCTTT
cdr3_aa: CASRFDRRNTEAFF

d_call: TRBD1
clone_size: many
v_call: TRBV6-1
cdr3_length: 12
j_call: TRBJ2-7
cdr3_nt: TGTGCCAGCAGCCCAGGGGGCGAAGTGCAGTACTTC
cdr3_aa: CASSPGGEVQYF

d_call: TRBD2
clone_size: many
v_call: TRBV19
cdr3_length: 16
j_call: TRBJ2-1
cdr3_nt: TGTGCCAGTAGTATAATGACGCTAGCGGGAAGCAATGAGCAGTTCTTC
cdr3_aa: CASSIMTLAGSNEQFF

d_call: .
clone_size: once
v_call: TRBV28
cdr3_length: 14
j_call: TRBJ1-5
cdr3_nt: TGTGCCACAAGGGGTCGACAGGGCAATCAGCCCCAGCATTTT
cdr3_aa: CATRGRQGNQPQHF

d_call: .
clone_size: many
v_call: TRBV29-1
cdr3_length: 17
j_call: TRBJ1-2
cdr3_nt: TGCAGCGTCTTGAACCCGGCGGGCGTGGGCAGGGGTCATGGCTACACCTTC
cdr3_aa: CSVLNPAGVGRGHGYTF

d_call: .
clone_size: few
v_call: TRBV28
cdr3_length: 15
j_call: TRBJ2-6
cdr3_nt: TGTGCCAGCAGTTTAGTCTACTCTGGGGCCAACGTCCTGACTTTC
cdr3_aa: CASSLVYSGANVLTF

d_call: TRBD2
clone_size: many
v_call: TRBV27
cdr3_length: 15
j_call: TRBJ2-1
cdr3_nt: TGTGCCAGCAGTTTATCTAGCGGGCTGTACAATGAGCAGTTCTTC
cdr3_aa: CASSLSSGLYNEQFF

d_call: TRBD1
clone_size: .
v_call: TRBV7-9
cdr3_length: 14
j_call: TRBJ2-1
cdr3_nt: TGTGCCAGCAGCTTAACCGGGACAGTCAATGAGCAGTTCTTC
cdr3_aa: CASSLTGTVNEQFF

d_call: .
clone_size: .
v_call: TRBV29-1
cdr3_length: 12
j_call: TRBJ1-1
cdr3_nt: TGCAGCGTTGAGGAAGGAGACACTGAAGCTTTCTTT
cdr3_aa: CSVEEGDTEAFF

d_call: .
clone_size: many
v_call: TRBV12-3/TRBV12-4
cdr3_length: 14
j_call: TRBJ1-6
cdr3_nt: TGTGCCAGCAGTCCCCGACAGAATAATTCACCCCTCCACTTT
cdr3_aa: CASSPRQNNSPLHF

d_call: .
clone_size: few
v_call: TRBV20-1
cdr3_length: 13
j_call: TRBJ2-1
cdr3_nt: TGCAGTGCTCCATTGACTAGTGGGAATGAGCAGTTCTTC
cdr3_aa: CSAPLTSGNEQFF

d_call: .
clone_size: many
v_call: TRBV27
cdr3_length: 13
j_call: TRBJ2-7
cdr3_nt: TGTGCCACCAAGATAGGACCGGTGGAAGAGCAGTACTTC
cdr3_aa: CATKIGPVEEQYF

d_call: .
clone_size: many
v_call: TRBV6-1
cdr3_length: 16
j_call: TRBJ1-4
cdr3_nt: TGTGCCAGCAGTCCGGACTCGTCCGTAGCTAATGAAAAACTGTTTTTT
cdr3_aa: CASSPDSSVANEKLFF

d_call: TRBD2
clone_size: many
v_call: TRBV6-1
cdr3_length: 13
j_call: TRBJ2-1
cdr3_nt: TGTGCCAGCAATCCACCGACTAGCCATGAGCAGTTCTTC
cdr3_aa: CASNPPTSHEQFF

d_call: .
clone_size: many
v_call: TRBV5-1
cdr3_length: 13
j_call: TRBJ1-6
cdr3_nt: TGCGCCAGCTCCGGACGGAATAATTCACCCCTCCACTTT
cdr3_aa: CASSGRNNSPLHF

d_call: TRBD2
clone_size: .
v_call: TRBV12-3/TRBV12-4
cdr3_length: 16
j_call: TRBJ2-3
cdr3_nt: TGTGCCAGCAGTTCTCTAGCGGGAGGGGGAGGAGATACGCAGTATTTT
cdr3_aa: CASSSLAGGGGDTQYF

d_call: TRBD1
clone_size: many
v_call: TRBV6-2/TRBV6-3
cdr3_length: 17
j_call: TRBJ2-1
cdr3_nt: TGTGCCAGCAGTTACTCCCCGGACAGGGAGGTCCACAATGAGCAGTTCTTC
cdr3_aa: CASSYSPDREVHNEQFF

d_call: TRBD2
clone_size: .
v_call: TRBV6-5
cdr3_length: 17
j_call: TRBJ2-6
cdr3_nt: TGTGCCAGCAGTTACCAGACGGGGGGGAGGGGGGCCAACGTCCTGACTTTC
cdr3_aa: CASSYQTGGRGANVLTF

d_call: TRBD2
clone_size: many
v_call: TRBV24-1
cdr3_length: 15
j_call: TRBJ2-1
cdr3_nt: TGTGCCACCAGTGAAACTAGCGGACCTAGGGATGAGCAGTTCTTC
cdr3_aa: CATSETSGPRDEQFF

d_call: TRBD1
clone_size: few
v_call: TRBV7-3
cdr3_length: 15
j_call: TRBJ1-5
cdr3_nt: TGTGCCAGCAGCTCCGACAGGGGGTGGAATCAGCCCCAGCATTTT
cdr3_aa: CASSSDRGWNQPQHF

d_call: .
clone_size: .
v_call: TRBV7-8
cdr3_length: 14
j_call: TRBJ1-5
cdr3_nt: TGTGCCAGCAGCTTAGCGAAGGGCAATCAGCCCCAGCATTTT
cdr3_aa: CASSLAKGNQPQHF

d_call: .
clone_size: many
v_call: TRBV7-2
cdr3_length: 13
j_call: TRBJ1-3
cdr3_nt: TGTGCCAGCAGCACCTCCTCTGGAAACACCATATATTTT
cdr3_aa: CASSTSSGNTIYF

d_call: TRBD1
clone_size: .
v_call: TRBV9
cdr3_length: 15
j_call: TRBJ1-1
cdr3_nt: TGTGCCAGCAGCGCTCCAGGGGGCGAGGGCACTGAAGCTTTCTTT
cdr3_aa: CASSAPGGEGTEAFF

d_call: TRBD2
clone_size: many
v_call: TRBV30
cdr3_length: 16
j_call: TRBJ2-3
cdr3_nt: TGTGCCTGGAGTGGGGTACTAGCGGGAGGGACAGATACGCAGTATTTT
cdr3_aa: CAWSGVLAGGTDTQYF

d_call: .
clone_size: many
v_call: TRBV11-3
cdr3_length: 12
j_call: TRBJ2-1
cdr3_nt: TGTGCCAGCAGCTTAGCTGAGGATGAGCAGTTCTTC
cdr3_aa: CASSLAEDEQFF

d_call: .
clone_size: many
v_call: TRBV27
cdr3_length: 14
j_call: TRBJ2-6
cdr3_nt: TGTGCCAGCAGGCAGATCTCTGGGGCCAACGTCCTGACTTTC
cdr3_aa: CASRQISGANVLTF

d_call: .
clone_size: many
v_call: TRBV29-1
cdr3_length: 12
j_call: TRBJ2-4
cdr3_nt: TGCAGCGTTGAAGCGTCAAAACGCATTCAGTACTTC
cdr3_aa: CSVEASKRIQYF

d_call: TRBD1
clone_size: many
v_call: TRBV10-3
cdr3_length: 17
j_call: TRBJ2-7
cdr3_nt: TGTGCCATCAGTGAGTCGGGTGCAGGGGGCACCCTCTACGAGCAGTACTTC
cdr3_aa: CAISESGAGGTLYEQYF

d_call: TRBD1
clone_size: many
v_call: TRBV20-1
cdr3_length: 15
j_call: TRBJ1-5
cdr3_nt: TGCAGTGCTAGAACCGAAGGGGGCGGCAATCAGCCCCAGCATTTT
cdr3_aa: CSARTEGGGNQPQHF

d_call: TRBD1
clone_size: many
v_call: TRBV28
cdr3_length: 15
j_call: TRBJ1-1
cdr3_nt: TGTGCCAGCAGGGCCAGAAACAGGGGGGGGACTGAAGCTTTCTTT
cdr3_aa: CASRARNRGGTEAFF

d_call: TRBD2
clone_size: many
v_call: TRBV30
cdr3_length: 16
j_call: TRBJ2-1
cdr3_nt: TGTGCCTGGAGAAGAATAGCGGGAGGGCCACGCAATGAGCAGTTCTTC
cdr3_aa: CAWRRIAGGPRNEQFF

d_call: TRBD2
clone_size: few
v_call: TRBV29-1
cdr3_length: 14
j_call: TRBJ2-7
cdr3_nt: TGCAGCGTTGGGGGAGGGCCGACTTACTACGAGCAGTACTTC
cdr3_aa: CSVGGGPTYYEQYF

d_call: .
clone_size: many
v_call: TRBV28
cdr3_length: 11
j_call: TRBJ2-5
cdr3_nt: TGTGCCAGCAGTCTCTTGGGGGCTCAGTACTTC
cdr3_aa: CASSLLGAQYF

d_call: .
clone_size: .
v_call: TRBV7-9
cdr3_length: 14
j_call: TRBJ1-1
cdr3_nt: TGTGTCAGCACCCCCCTAACAGTGAACACTGAAGCTTTCTTT
cdr3_aa: CVSTPLTVNTEAFF

d_call: TRBD2
clone_size: .
v_call: TRBV7-7
cdr3_length: 17
j_call: TRBJ2-2
cdr3_nt: TGTGCCAGCAGCTTAAATCAGCTAGCGGGAGAGTCCGGGGAGCTGTTTTTT
cdr3_aa: CASSLNQLAGESGELFF

d_call: .
clone_size: many
v_call: TRBV12-3/TRBV12-4
cdr3_length: 12
j_call: TRBJ2-1
cdr3_nt: TGTGCCAGCAGTCACGTAGTGAATGAGCAGTTCTTC
cdr3_aa: CASSHVVNEQFF

d_call: .
clone_size: .
v_call: TRBV11-3
cdr3_length: 14
j_call: TRBJ2-3
cdr3_nt: TGTGCCAGCAGCTTACGGTCCGGGGTTGATACGCAGTATTTT
cdr3_aa: CASSLRSGVDTQYF

d_call: .
clone_size: many
v_call: TRBV6-1
cdr3_length: 14
j_call: TRBJ1-2
cdr3_nt: TGTGCCAGCATTACTTTTGGCGGATGGAATGGCTACACCTTC
cdr3_aa: CASITFGGWNGYTF

d_call: .
clone_size: many
v_call: TRBV19
cdr3_length: 14
j_call: TRBJ1-4
cdr3_nt: TGTGCCAGTACAGCTGGACAGCCTAATGAAAAACTGTTTTTT
cdr3_aa: CASTAGQPNEKLFF

d_call: .
clone_size: few
v_call: TRBV6-1
cdr3_length: 12
j_call: TRBJ2-7
cdr3_nt: TGTGCCAGCAGTTCCCAGGGTGGCGAGCAGTACTTC
cdr3_aa: CASSSQGGEQYF

d_call: .
clone_size: .
v_call: TRBV29-1
cdr3_length: 13
j_call: TRBJ1-5
cdr3_nt: TGCAGCGTTGCACCGGGGCCCGATCAGCCCCAGCATTTT
cdr3_aa: CSVAPGPDQPQHF

d_call: .
clone_size: many
v_call: TRBV30
cdr3_length: 15
j_call: TRBJ1-6
cdr3_nt: TGTGCCTGGAGTGTACGGCCCGGCGGGGGGACACCCCTCCACTTT
cdr3_aa: CAWSVRPGGGTPLHF

d_call: .
clone_size: many
v_call: TRBV12-3/TRBV12-4
cdr3_length: 12
j_call: TRBJ1-4
cdr3_nt: TGTGCCAGCAGAAGGGGAGCGGAAAAACTGTTTTTT
cdr3_aa: CASRRGAEKLFF

d_call: .
clone_size: .
v_call: TRBV5-6
cdr3_length: 14
j_call: TRBJ1-2
cdr3_nt: TGTGCCAGCAGCCCACCGCCGGGCCCCTATGGCTACACCTTC
cdr3_aa: CASSPPPGPYGYTF

d_call: .
clone_size: many
v_call: TRBV9
cdr3_length: 14
j_call: TRBJ1-3
cdr3_nt: TGTGCCAGCAGCGTGGAGGGGTCCGGAAACACCATATATTTT
cdr3_aa: CASSVEGSGNTIYF

d_call: .
clone_size: few
v_call: TRBV6-2/TRBV6-3
cdr3_length: 13
j_call: TRBJ1-1
cdr3_nt: TGTGCCAGCAGGACACTTATGAACACTGAAGCTTTCTTT
cdr3_aa: CASRTLMNTEAFF

d_call: .
clone_size: many
v_call: TRBV20-1
cdr3_length: 15
j_call: TRBJ2-1
cdr3_nt: TGCAGTGCTAGAGGTATAGCGGTTAGGGGCGATGAGCAGTTCTTC
cdr3_aa: CSARGIAVRGDEQFF

d_call: .
clone_size: many
v_call: TRBV20-1
cdr3_length: 14
j_call: TRBJ2-3
cdr3_nt: TGCAGTGCTAGGTTTCCGGGAAGAACAGATACGCAGTATTTT
cdr3_aa: CSARFPGRTDTQYF